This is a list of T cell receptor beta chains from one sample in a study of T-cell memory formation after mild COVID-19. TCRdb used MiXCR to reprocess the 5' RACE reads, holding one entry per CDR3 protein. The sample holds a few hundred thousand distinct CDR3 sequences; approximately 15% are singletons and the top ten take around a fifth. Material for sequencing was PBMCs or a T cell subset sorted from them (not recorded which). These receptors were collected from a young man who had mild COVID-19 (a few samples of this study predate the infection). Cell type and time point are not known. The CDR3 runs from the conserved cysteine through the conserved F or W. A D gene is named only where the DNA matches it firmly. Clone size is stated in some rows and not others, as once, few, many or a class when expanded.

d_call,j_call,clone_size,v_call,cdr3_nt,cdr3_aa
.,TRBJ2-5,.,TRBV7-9,TGTGCCAGCAGCCCAGTGGGGGAGTACCAAGAGACCCAGTACTTC,CASSPVGEYQETQYF
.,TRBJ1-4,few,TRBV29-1,TGCAGCGTGGTATCCCCCGGGAGGGAAAAACTGTTTTTT,CSVVSPGREKLFF
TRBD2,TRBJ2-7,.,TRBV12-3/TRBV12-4,TGTGCCAGCAGTTCCCTCTGGGGACTAGCGGGGGCCCGCACCTACGAGCAGTACTTC,CASSSLWGLAGARTYEQYF
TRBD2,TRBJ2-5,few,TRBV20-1,TGCAGTGCTAGAGTCCCTAGCGGGGAAGAGACCCAGTACTTC,CSARVPSGEETQYF
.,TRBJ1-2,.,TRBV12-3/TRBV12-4,TGTGCCAGCAGGGGATCCTCTGGCTATGGCTACACCTTC,CASRGSSGYGYTF
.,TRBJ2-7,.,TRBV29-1,TGCAGCGTTGCCTCCCCCCATACTTCCGAGCAGTACTTC,CSVASPHTSEQYF
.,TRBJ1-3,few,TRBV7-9,TGTGCCAGCAGCCCCCGGACAGACTCTGGAAACACCATATATTTT,CASSPRTDSGNTIYF
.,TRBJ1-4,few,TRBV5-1,TGCGCCAGCAGCGCAAGCGGGGGTGAAAAACTGTTTTTT,CASSASGGEKLFF
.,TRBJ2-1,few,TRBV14,TGTGCCAGCAGCCCTGTCTGGACAGAATACAATGAGCAGTTCTTC,CASSPVWTEYNEQFF
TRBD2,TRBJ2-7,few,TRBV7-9,TGTGCCAGCAGCCTACTCCGACTAGCGGGGGACGAGCAGTACTTC,CASSLLRLAGDEQYF
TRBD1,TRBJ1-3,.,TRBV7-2,TGTGCCAGCAGCCTCCGCCGGCGGGACAGGGGGCACACCATATATTTT,CASSLRRRDRGHTIYF
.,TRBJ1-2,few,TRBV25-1,TGTGCCAGCAGTGATATGGGCTATGGCTACACCTTC,CASSDMGYGYTF
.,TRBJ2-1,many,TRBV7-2,TGTGCCAGCAGCTTAGGCTGGGACAATGAGCAGTTCTTC,CASSLGWDNEQFF
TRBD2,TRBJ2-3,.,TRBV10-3,TGTGCCATCGCCCCCAGCGGGGGGTCAGATACGCAGTATTTT,CAIAPSGGSDTQYF
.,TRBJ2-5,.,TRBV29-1,TGCAGCGTTACACAGGGTCGGGAGACCCAGTACTTC,CSVTQGRETQYF
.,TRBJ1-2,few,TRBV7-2,TGTGCCAGCAGCCCGGGGGGGCCCAGCATTAACTATGGCTACACCTTC,CASSPGGPSINYGYTF
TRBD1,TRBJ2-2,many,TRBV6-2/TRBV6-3,TGTGCCAGCAGTTATGGGACAGGGCGAGCGACAGGGGAGCTGTTTTTT,CASSYGTGRATGELFF
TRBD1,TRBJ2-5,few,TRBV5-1,TGCGCCAGCAGCCTCCGGGACAGGGATCAGACCCAGTACTTC,CASSLRDRDQTQYF
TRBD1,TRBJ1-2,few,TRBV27,TGTGCCAGCAGATTGACAGGGGGCGCGGGACGGGGCTACACCTTC,CASRLTGGAGRGYTF
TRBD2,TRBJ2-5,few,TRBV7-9,TGTGCCAGCAGCTTAATCGGGGGGTATGAGACCCAGTACTTC,CASSLIGGYETQYF
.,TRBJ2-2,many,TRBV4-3,TGCGCCAGCAGCCAAGATCTAGGGCCTACCGGGGAGCTGTTTTTT,CASSQDLGPTGELFF
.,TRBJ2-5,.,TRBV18,TGTGCCAGCTCACTCCGTGGGTCCTATTGGGAAGAGACCCAGTACTTC,CASSLRGSYWEETQYF